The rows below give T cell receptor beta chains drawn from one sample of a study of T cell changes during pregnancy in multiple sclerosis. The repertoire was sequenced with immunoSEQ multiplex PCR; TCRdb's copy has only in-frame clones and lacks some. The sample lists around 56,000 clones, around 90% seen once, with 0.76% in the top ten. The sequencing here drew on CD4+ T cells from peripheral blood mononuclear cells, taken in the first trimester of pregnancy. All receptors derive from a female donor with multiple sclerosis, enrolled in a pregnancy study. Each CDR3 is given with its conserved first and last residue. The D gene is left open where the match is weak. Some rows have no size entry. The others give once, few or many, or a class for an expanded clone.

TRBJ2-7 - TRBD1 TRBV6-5 TGTGCCAGCAGGAGACAGGGGGCATACGAGCAGTACTTC CASRRQGAYEQYF
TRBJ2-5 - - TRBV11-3 TGTGCCAGCAGCTTCAGGCAAGAGACCCAGTACTTC CASSFRQETQYF
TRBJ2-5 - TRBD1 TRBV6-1 TGTGCCAGCAGGGGGACAGGGAGGGAGACCCAGTACTTC CASRGTGRETQYF
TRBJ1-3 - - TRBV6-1 TGTGCCAGCCGTGCGGGGGGGCGGTTAGCTGGAAACACCATATATTTT CASRAGGRLAGNTIYF
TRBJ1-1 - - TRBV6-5 TGTGCCAGCAGTTACCTCGCAGGTTCGAACACTGAAGCTTTCTTT CASSYLAGSNTEAFF
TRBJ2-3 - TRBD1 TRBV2 TGTGCCAGCAGGCGACAGGGAGTTATTATTGATACGCAGTATTTT CASRRQGVIIDTQYF
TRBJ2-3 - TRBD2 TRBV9 TGTGCCAGCAGCGTAGGGCGGGGGTGGACAGATACGCAGTATTTT CASSVGRGWTDTQYF
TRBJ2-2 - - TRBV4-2 TGTGCCAGCAGCCAAGTCCCGGCAGGGGACACCGGGGAGCTGTTTTTT CASSQVPAGDTGELFF
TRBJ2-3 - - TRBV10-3 TGTGCCATCGCTAGTGTTGGCGGGGGCACAGATACGCAGTATTTT CAIASVGGGTDTQYF
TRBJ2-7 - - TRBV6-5 TGTGCCAGCAGTTACTCGACTGGGGGGGCCATCGAGCAGTACTTC CASSYSTGGAIEQYF
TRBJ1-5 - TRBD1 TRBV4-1 TGCGCCAGCAGCCAAGATATGGGGACAGGGGGCCAGCCCCAGCATTTT CASSQDMGTGGQPQHF
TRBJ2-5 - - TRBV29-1 TGCAGCGCCGGGAATATTGAAGAGACCCAGTACTTC CSAGNIEETQYF
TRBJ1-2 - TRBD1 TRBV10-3 TGTGCCATCAGCTCGGCCCTGGACAGGGGGTACGGCTACACCTTC CAISSALDRGYGYTF
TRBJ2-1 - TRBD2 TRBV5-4 TGTGCCAGCAGCCCGGCTAGCGGGGGGGCGGGGGAGCAGTTCTTC CASSPASGGAGEQFF
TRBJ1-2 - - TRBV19 TGTGCCAGTAGCATCCCCCCCGGGTATGGCTATGGCTACACCTTC CASSIPPGYGYGYTF
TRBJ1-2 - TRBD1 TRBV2 TGTGCCAGCAGTGAAGACCGACAGGGGGCGCGCGGCTACACCTTC CASSEDRQGARGYTF
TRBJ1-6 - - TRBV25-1 TGTGCCAGCAGGGGAGGAAAGAGCTCCTATAATTCACCCCTCCACTTT CASRGGKSSYNSPLHF
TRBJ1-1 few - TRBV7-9 TGTGCCAGCACCCTACAGGACACTGAAGCTTTCTTT CASTLQDTEAFF
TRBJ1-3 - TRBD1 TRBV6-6 TGTGCCAGCAGCCCCCGGGACAGACGAAACACCATATATTTT CASSPRDRRNTIYF
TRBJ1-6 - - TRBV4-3 TGCGCCAGCAGCCAAGCTCACATGCGGGGAGCCCCTAATTCACCCCTCCACTTT CASSQAHMRGAPNSPLHF
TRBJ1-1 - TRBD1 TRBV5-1 TGCGCCAGCAGCCAAGGGACAGGGACCGGCACTGAAGCTTTCTTT CASSQGTGTGTEAFF
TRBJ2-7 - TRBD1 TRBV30 TGTGCCCGGACAGGGAATTTACGACAGGGAGAGGACTACGAGCAGTACTTC CARTGNLRQGEDYEQYF
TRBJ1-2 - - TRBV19 TGTGCCAGTAGTATGGAGGAATTATATGGCTACACCTTC CASSMEELYGYTF
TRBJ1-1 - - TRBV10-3 TGTGCCATCAGTGGACCAGGGAAGAACACTGAAGCTTTCTTT CAISGPGKNTEAFF
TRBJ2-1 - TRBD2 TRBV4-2 TGTGCCAGCAGCCCTAACACGGGTGGGACTAGGGACTACAATGAGCAGTTCTTC CASSPNTGGTRDYNEQFF
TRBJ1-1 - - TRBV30 TGTGCCCTCCGAGGGGGAATTACTGAAGCTTTCTTT CALRGGITEAFF
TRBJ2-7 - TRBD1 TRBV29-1 TGCAGCGTTGAATCAGGGGGGACAGGGAGCGAGCAGTACTTC CSVESGGTGSEQYF